This paragraph covers one TCR beta chain sequence. This specimen belongs to a study of T cell changes during pregnancy in multiple sclerosis. Measured with immunoSEQ multiplex PCR; TCRdb has only the in-frame clones, and not every one. Found here are around 70,000 clones, around 92% of them singletons; the top ten hold around 1.6%. Looked up from germline, CDR1 is LNHDA and CDR2 is SQIVND (reference sequence). V gave up 7 bases and J gave up 0 bases, with 15 bases separating them. CDR3 size: 15 residues. The source material was peripheral blood, sampled after pregnancy. The chain employs TRBV19 and TRBJ1-2, with D tentatively TRBD1 (6 bases). The clonotype originates from a female donor with multiple sclerosis, enrolled in a pregnancy study. The CDR3 sequence: CASTDPAGANYGYTF. The CDR3 nucleotides read TGTGCCAGTACCGATCCGGCAGGGGCTAACTATGGCTACACCTTC.